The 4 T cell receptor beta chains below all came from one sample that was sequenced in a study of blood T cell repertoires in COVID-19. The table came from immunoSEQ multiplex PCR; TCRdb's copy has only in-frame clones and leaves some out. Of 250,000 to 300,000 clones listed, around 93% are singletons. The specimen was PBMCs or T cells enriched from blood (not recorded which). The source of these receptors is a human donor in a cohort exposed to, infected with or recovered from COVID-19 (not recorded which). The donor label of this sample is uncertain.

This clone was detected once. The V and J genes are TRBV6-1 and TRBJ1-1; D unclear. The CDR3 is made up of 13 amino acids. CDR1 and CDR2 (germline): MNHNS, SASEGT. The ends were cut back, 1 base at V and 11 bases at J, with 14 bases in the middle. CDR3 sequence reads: CASSEGYLGDAFF. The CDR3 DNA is TGTGCCAGCAGTGAAGGGTACTTGGGAGACGCTTTCTTT.

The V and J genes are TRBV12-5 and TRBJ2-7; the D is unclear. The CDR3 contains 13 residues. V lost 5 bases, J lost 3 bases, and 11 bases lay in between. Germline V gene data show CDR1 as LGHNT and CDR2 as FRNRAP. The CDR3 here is CASGPPADYEQYF. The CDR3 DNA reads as TGTGCTAGTGGTCCTCCCGCAGACTACGAGCAGTACTTC.

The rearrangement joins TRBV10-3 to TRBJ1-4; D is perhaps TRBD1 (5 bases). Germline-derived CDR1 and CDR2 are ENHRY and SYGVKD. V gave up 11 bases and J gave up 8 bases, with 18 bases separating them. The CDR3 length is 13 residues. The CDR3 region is CAPPRPGQEKLFF. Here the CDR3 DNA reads TGTGCCCCACCAAGGCCAGGGCAAGAAAAACTGTTTTTT.

The CDR3: CASSLTGFNTGELFF. Written as DNA, the CDR3 is TGTGCCAGCAGCTTAACAGGGTTCAACACCGGGGAGCTGTTTTTT. The chain has TRBV7-6 and TRBJ2-2; tentative D call: TRBD1 (6 bases). Germline CDR1 and CDR2: SGHVS and FNYEAQ. This CDR3 is built from 15 residues. V was clipped by 2 bases and J by 2 bases, with 9 bases between them.